Listed below are T cell receptor beta chains from one sample, sequenced in a study of cytomegalovirus exposure and HLA in healthy donors. Using immunoSEQ multiplex PCR, the repertoire was profiled, and TCRdb retains in-frame clones only, with some absent. The table records a few hundred thousand clones, approximately 80% of them present only once. The specimen was PBMCs. These receptors originate from a girl aged 5 to 17 in good health and CMV-seronegative. Each CDR3 is given with its conserved first and last residue. The order of the fields is CDR3 DNA, CDR3 protein, J gene, D gene, clone size, V gene. D genes are given only for firm matches. Size tells how often a clone was seen (once, few, many) or the class of an expanded clone, and some rows leave it out.

CDR3nt: TGCGCCAGCAGCTTGGGACAGACGAACACTGAAGCTTTCTTT
CDR3aa: CASSLGQTNTEAFF
j_gene: TRBJ1-1
d_gene: .
abundance: few
v_gene: TRBV5-1

CDR3nt: TGTGCCAGCAGCCAACCAACCGGGACAGGGTCTCGTCAGCCCCAGCATTTT
CDR3aa: CASSQPTGTGSRQPQHF
j_gene: TRBJ1-5
d_gene: TRBD1
abundance: .
v_gene: TRBV16

CDR3nt: TGTGCCAGCAGCCAAGTTCTGCAGGGCCCCAGGGATTCACCCCTCCACTTT
CDR3aa: CASSQVLQGPRDSPLHF
j_gene: TRBJ1-6
d_gene: .
abundance: .
v_gene: TRBV4-2

CDR3nt: TGTGCCAGCAGCAAAGTGAGTGCCCCATCCCACGAGCAGTACTTC
CDR3aa: CASSKVSAPSHEQYF
j_gene: TRBJ2-7
d_gene: .
abundance: once
v_gene: TRBV21-1

CDR3nt: TGTGCCAGCAGCGAAGCGGGCAGGGGGCAGTTCTTC
CDR3aa: CASSEAGRGQFF
j_gene: TRBJ2-1
d_gene: .
abundance: .
v_gene: TRBV6-1

CDR3nt: TGTGCCAGCAGCTCACCATTAGGGGAAGCCGGGGAGCTGTTTTTT
CDR3aa: CASSSPLGEAGELFF
j_gene: TRBJ2-2
d_gene: .
abundance: once
v_gene: TRBV7-9

CDR3nt: TGTGCCAGCAGCTTGGCAGGCTCTGGGGCCAACGTCCTGACTTTC
CDR3aa: CASSLAGSGANVLTF
j_gene: TRBJ2-6
d_gene: .
abundance: .
v_gene: TRBV7-2

CDR3nt: TGTGCCAGCAGCAAAGGCGTGTTTTCCTACAATGAGCAGTTCTTC
CDR3aa: CASSKGVFSYNEQFF
j_gene: TRBJ2-1
d_gene: .
abundance: .
v_gene: TRBV21-1

CDR3nt: TGTGACAGCAGCTTAGGCGGCAGTTCTGGCTACACCTTC
CDR3aa: CDSSLGGSSGYTF
j_gene: TRBJ1-2
d_gene: .
abundance: .
v_gene: TRBV7-2

CDR3nt: TGTGCCAGCAAAAGAAGCGGGGGGGCCTACGAGCAGTACTTC
CDR3aa: CASKRSGGAYEQYF
j_gene: TRBJ2-7
d_gene: TRBD2
abundance: .
v_gene: TRBV27